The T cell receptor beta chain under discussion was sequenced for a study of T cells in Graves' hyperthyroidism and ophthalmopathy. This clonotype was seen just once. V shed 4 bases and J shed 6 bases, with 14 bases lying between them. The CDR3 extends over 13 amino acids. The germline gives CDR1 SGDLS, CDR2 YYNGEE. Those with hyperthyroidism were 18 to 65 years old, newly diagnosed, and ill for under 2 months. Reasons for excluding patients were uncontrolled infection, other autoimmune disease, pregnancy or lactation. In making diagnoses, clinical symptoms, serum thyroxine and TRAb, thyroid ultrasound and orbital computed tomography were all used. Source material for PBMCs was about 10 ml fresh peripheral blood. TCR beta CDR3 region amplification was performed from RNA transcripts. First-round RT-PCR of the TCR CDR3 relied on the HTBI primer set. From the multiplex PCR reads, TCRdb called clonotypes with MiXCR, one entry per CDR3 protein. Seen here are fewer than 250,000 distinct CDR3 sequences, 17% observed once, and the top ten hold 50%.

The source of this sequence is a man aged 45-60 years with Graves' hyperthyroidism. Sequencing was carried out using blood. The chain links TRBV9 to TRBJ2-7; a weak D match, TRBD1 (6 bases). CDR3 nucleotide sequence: TGTGCCAGCAGCTTGGGGCAGGGGCCCGAGCAGTACTTC. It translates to CASSLGQGPEQYF.